These 30 T cell receptor beta chains were all obtained from the same sample, sequenced in a study of spatial heterogeneity in lung cancer. Using its own MiXCR run on the 5' RACE reads, TCRdb lists one record per CDR3 protein. The sample consists of some 22,000 distinct CDR3 sequences, over 4.5% of them appearing once. Time point indicated: sample taken at primary tumor resection. This specimen was PBMCs, taken at surgery. All receptors derive from a male donor with early-stage non-small cell lung cancer.

This clonotype was observed at least ten times. No conserved phenylalanine or tryptophan ends this CDR3, so it is likely a read error. The gene calls are TRBV12-3 or TRBV12-4 and TRBJ2-6, with D tentatively TRBD2 (5 bases). The CDR3 covers 14 residues. V dropped 2 bases and J dropped 4 bases, with 6 bases sitting between them. The CDR3 DNA sequence: TGTGCCAGCAGTTTAAGGGAGGGGGCCAACGTCCTGACTTCC. Translated, it gives CASSLREGANVLTS.

The gene calls are TRBV28 and TRBJ1-1; weak D call: TRBD1 (6 bases). Germline V lookup: CDR1 MDHEN, CDR2 SYDVKM. The CDR3 has 15 residues. V lost 5 bases, J lost 4 bases, and 17 bases lay in between. The CDR3 nucleotides read TGTGCCAGCAGTCCCCTCAGGGGCAGGGGCACTGAAGCTTTCTTT. This sequence encodes CASSPLRGRGTEAFF.

This clonotype was seen repeatedly, ten times or more. The chain couples TRBV6-2 or TRBV6-3 to TRBJ2-7; D may be TRBD1 (6 bases). The CDR3 loop spans 15 amino acids. The germline gives CDR1 MNHEY, CDR2 SVGEGT. V was clipped by 5 bases and J by 2 bases, with 16 bases between them. The CDR3 sequence is CASSQGTLEPYEQYF. Written as DNA, the CDR3 is TGTGCCAGCAGTCAGGGGACACTTGAGCCCTACGAGCAGTACTTC.

There are many counts of this clonotype. CDR3 DNA: TGTGCTAGTGGTTTGTTTCAGGGGCGAACCTACAATGAGCAGTTCTTC. This codes for CASGLFQGRTYNEQFF. The V call is TRBV12-5, the J call TRBJ2-1, with a tentative D call TRBD1 (6 bases). In germline, CDR1 is LGHNT, CDR2 FRNRAP. The germline V and J ends were trimmed by 2 bases and 2 bases, with 13 bases remaining between them. This CDR3 has 16 residues. The whole variable domain, remainder taken from reference TRBV12-5 and TRBJ2-1, is DARVTQTPRHKVTEMGQEVTMRCQPILGHNTVFWYRQTMMQGLELLAYFRNRAPLDDSGMPKDRFSAEMPDATLATLKIQPSEPRDSAVYFCASGLFQGRTYNEQFFGPGTRLTVL.

This clonotype has a count of ten or more. The rearrangement joins TRBV5-4 to TRBJ2-3, with D tentatively TRBD1 or TRBD2 (6 bases each). V was cut by 6 bases and J by 0 bases, with 14 bases left in between. CDR3 length equals 15 residues. Germline assignment: CDR1 SGHNT and CDR2 YYREEE (reference sequence). The CDR3 sequence: CASKRWGASTDTQYF. CDR3 nucleotide sequence: TGTGCCAGCAAACGATGGGGGGCGAGCACAGATACGCAGTATTTT. The full variable domain, with the rest looked up from reference TRBV5-4 and TRBJ2-3, is ETGVTQSPTHLIKTRGQQVTLRCSSQSGHNTVSWYQQALGQGPQFIFQYYREEENGRGNFPPRFSGLQFPNYSSELNVNALELDDSALYLCASKRWGASTDTQYFGPGTRLTVL.

This clonotype was observed at least ten times. The chain links TRBV12-3 or TRBV12-4 to TRBJ2-7, with 7 nucleotides matching TRBD1. The junction had 5 bases not matched to a gene; V was cut back by 6 bases and J by 0 bases. The CDR3 is 14 amino acids. The CDR3 reads CASRYRDSSYEQYF. The CDR3, as DNA: TGTGCCAGCAGATACCGGGACAGCTCCTACGAGCAGTACTTC.

In its sample, this clonotype was seen many times. The chain carries TRBV9 and TRBJ2-1; 12 bases fit TRBD2. Germline CDR1 is SGDLS and CDR2 is YYNGEE. This CDR3 is built from 16 residues. With V trimmed by 0 bases and J by 9 bases, 7 bases remained unmatched. Here the CDR3 reads CASSVEGLAGGVEQFF. The CDR3 nucleotides are TGTGCCAGCAGCGTAGAGGGCCTAGCGGGAGGGGTTGAGCAGTTCTTC.

This clonotype was counted ten times or more. The rearrangement uses TRBV9 and TRBJ1-5, with TRBD1 identical over 7 bases. The V and J ends lost 3 bases and 4 bases, in that order; junction bases with no gene match: 7. The CDR3 is 15 residues long. Germline V gene data show CDR1 as SGDLS and CDR2 as YYNGEE. The CDR3 sequence: CASSASTGWNQPQHF. CDR3 coding DNA: TGTGCCAGCAGCGCCTCGACAGGGTGGAATCAGCCCCAGCATTTT. The full variable domain, completed using reference TRBV9 and TRBJ1-5, is DSGVTQTPKHLITATGQRVTLRCSPRSGDLSVYWYQQSLDQGLQFLIQYYNGEERAKGNILERFSAQQFPDLHSELNLSSLELGDSALYFCASSASTGWNQPQHFGDGTRLSIL.

This clonotype came up a few times. The chain has TRBV20-1 and TRBJ2-7; 7 positions match TRBD1. Germline V gene lookup returns CDR1 DFQATT and CDR2 SNEGSKA (reference sequence). Unmatched junction bases numbered 6, after V lost 1 base and J lost 0 bases. CDR3 length equals 15 residues. Here the CDR3 reads CSARGSPGGSYEQYF. As DNA, the CDR3 is TGCAGTGCTAGAGGTTCTCCAGGGGGCTCCTACGAGCAGTACTTC.

This clonotype has a count of ten or more. Here the CDR3 reads CASGPLAGGLGGYTF. The DNA of the CDR3 is TGCGCCAGCGGACCCCTGGCAGGGGGCTTGGGTGGCTACACCTTC. This chain uses TRBV5-1 with TRBJ1-2; 8 bases line up with TRBD1. V lost 7 bases to trimming and J lost 7 bases; unmatched junction nucleotides: 15. There are 15 residues in the CDR3. CDR1 and CDR2 (germline): SGHRS, YFSETQ.

In its sample, this clonotype was seen many times. This rearrangement joins TRBV20-1 to TRBJ1-2; D is unclear. Germline loops: CDR1 DFQATT, CDR2 SNEGSKA (reference sequence). Trimming took 5 bases from V and 3 from J, leaving 7 bases between them. This CDR3 contains 11 residues. The CDR3 protein is CSAGEHYGYTF. The CDR3 DNA sequence: TGCAGTGCTGGGGAACACTATGGCTACACCTTC.

This clonotype appeared many times. This chain joins TRBV28 and TRBJ2-3; D is possibly TRBD2 (5 bases). V was shortened by 2 bases and J by 2 bases, with 17 bases between the two germline ends. The germline V gene has CDR1 MDHEN and CDR2 SYDVKM. There are 17 residues in the CDR3. The CDR3 spells CASSLNDGSANTDTQYF. CDR3 coding DNA: TGTGCCAGCAGTTTAAACGATGGGAGCGCGAACACAGATACGCAGTATTTT.

This clonotype was seen a handful of times. The chain has TRBV19 and TRBJ2-2; maybe TRBD1 (6 bases). The CDR3 totals 18 residues. V lost 2 bases and J 3 bases, leaving 19 bases between the germline ends. Looked up from germline, CDR1 is LNHDA and CDR2 is SQIVND (reference sequence). CDR3 region: CASSIQRHRAPDTGELFF. In nucleotides, the CDR3 is TGTGCCAGTAGTATACAACGACACAGGGCCCCTGACACCGGGGAGCTGTTTTTT.

This clonotype was seen ten or more times. V gene TRBV20-1 combines with J gene TRBJ1-5; 7 bases map to TRBD1. The germline V gene encodes CDR1 DFQATT and CDR2 SNEGSKA (reference sequence). Losses at the gene ends were 0 bases for V and 4 bases for J; bases not matched to a gene: 6. The CDR3 has 15 amino acids. This CDR3 reads CSARDPKTGNQPQHF. The CDR3 DNA is TGCAGTGCTAGAGATCCTAAGACAGGGAATCAGCCCCAGCATTTT.

This clonotype appeared many times. The chain recombines TRBV28 with TRBJ1-1, with a possible D match to TRBD1 (6 bases). Germline loops: CDR1 MDHEN, CDR2 SYDVKM. V dropped 5 bases and J dropped 5 bases, with 15 bases sitting between them. This CDR3 is 14 amino acids long. In DNA form, the CDR3 reads TGTGCCAGCAGTCCTACAGGGCGATGGACTGAAGCTTTCTTT. This translates into CASSPTGRWTEAFF.

The rearrangement uses TRBV15 and TRBJ2-3; D is uncertain. The CDR3 is made up of 16 amino acids. Trimming left V 0 bases short and J 3 bases short, with 13 bases between. CDR1 and CDR2 from the germline V gene are LNHNV and YYDKDF (reference sequence). The CDR3 sequence is CATSRDGVVDTDTQYF. The CDR3 DNA reads as TGTGCCACCAGCAGAGATGGCGTGGTGGATACAGATACGCAGTATTTT.

As concerns this clonotype: This sequence may be a read error, since a much larger clone differs from it by one base. CDR3 coding DNA: TGTACCAGCTCCGAGGGGCCGCCAGCTTCACCCCTCCACTTT. Translating it yields CTSSEGPPASPLHF. The chain combines TRBV18 with TRBJ1-6, with D possibly TRBD1 on 5 matching bases. From germline, CDR1 is KGHSH and CDR2 LQKENI. The CDR3 contains 14 residues.

The table lists this clonotype with a few counts. The chain combines TRBV27 with TRBJ2-7, with D perhaps given as TRBD1 or TRBD2 (5 bases each). The V end lost 6 bases, the J end lost 0 bases, and 21 bases lay between the germline ends. The CDR3 is 17 amino acids. Germline CDR1 reads MNHEY; CDR2 reads SMNVEV (reference sequence). The CDR3 spells CASSPATGRLFSYEQYF. The CDR3 DNA reads as TGTGCCAGCAGCCCTGCAACGGGACGGCTTTTCTCCTACGAGCAGTACTTC.

In this sample, this clonotype turned up a few times. This chain uses TRBV18 with TRBJ1-6; 11 nucleotides align to TRBD1. Trimming removed 4 bases from V and 7 bases from J; junction bases left unmatched: 6. This CDR3 has 16 amino acids. CDR1 and CDR2 (germline): KGHSH, LQKENI. The CDR3 DNA follows: TGTGCCAGCTCACTCGGACAGGGGGCTGGGAATTCACCCCTCCACTTT. Residues: CASSLGQGAGNSPLHF.

The chain recombines TRBV12-3 or TRBV12-4 with TRBJ1-2; TRBD1 is a possible D gene (5 bases). Trimming pared 5 bases from V and 4 bases from J, leaving 8 bases between. The CDR3 is 12 amino acids. This CDR3 is CASSTDSYGYTF. CDR3 bases: TGTGCCAGCAGTACAGACAGCTATGGCTACACCTTC.

This clonotype appeared many times. This sequence joins TRBV5-4 and TRBJ2-3; D may correspond to TRBD1 or TRBD2 (5 bases each). V lost 0 bases to trimming and J lost 2 bases, with 13 bases between them. The CDR3 consists of 16 residues. Germline V gene lookup returns CDR1 SGHNT and CDR2 YYREEE (reference sequence). The CDR3 bases are TGTGCCAGCAGCTTGGCTGGGGCTAGCCTCACAGATACGCAGTATTTT. Translating gives CASSLAGASLTDTQYF.

This clonotype has ten or more counts. The genes are TRBV10-3 and TRBJ2-7; 10 bases match TRBD2. Germline V CDR1 and CDR2: ENHRY, SYGVKD. The J segment lost 3 bases and the V segment lost 8 bases, leaving 7 bases of the junction unmatched. The CDR3 sequence is 14 residues long. This chain's CDR3 is CAISASGGHYEQYF. The CDR3 nucleotides are TGTGCCATCTCGGCTAGCGGGGGCCACTACGAGCAGTACTTC.

The sample holds many counts of this clonotype. The gene calls are TRBV7-9 and TRBJ1-5, with D hard to call. The germline CDR1 and CDR2 sequences are SEHNR and FQNEAQ (reference sequence). The CDR3 length is 14 residues. V shed 1 base and J shed 0 bases, with 4 bases lying between them. The CDR3 nucleotides read TGTGCCAGCAGCTTAGGGAATAGCAATCAGCCCCAGCATTTT. Its translation: CASSLGNSNQPQHF.

This clonotype was found many times. The gene calls are TRBV28 and TRBJ2-1; 14 bases line up with TRBD2. This CDR3 spans 17 amino acids. Per the germline V gene, CDR1 is MDHEN and CDR2 is SYDVKM. The V gene end was trimmed by 2 bases and the J gene end by 6 bases; junction bases not matched to a gene: 6. The CDR3 reads CASSLATSGGASNEQFF. The CDR3 DNA reads as TGTGCCAGCAGTTTAGCGACTAGCGGGGGGGCCTCCAATGAGCAGTTCTTC.

This clonotype was seen many times. J is TRBJ2-1 and V is TRBV20-1, with 8 bases matching TRBD2. The V and J ends lost 5 bases and 4 bases, in that order; junction bases with no gene match: 10. This CDR3 comprises 15 residues. In germline, CDR1 is DFQATT, CDR2 SNEGSKA (reference sequence). The CDR3 region is CSADDPGLGYNEQFF. DNA for the CDR3: TGCAGTGCTGACGACCCGGGACTAGGTTACAATGAGCAGTTCTTC.

This chain uses TRBV5-5 with TRBJ2-7; D unclear. Germline CDR1 and CDR2: SGHKS and YYEKEE (reference sequence). The CDR3 spans 16 residues. The V end was cut by 5 bases, the J end by 3 bases, with 21 bases between. CDR3 nucleotide sequence: TGTGCCAGCAGTCCTCGGTTCGTCGGTAATTACTACGAGCAGTACTTC. Translation: CASSPRFVGNYYEQYF.

This clonotype has ten or more counts. The rearrangement links TRBV20-1 to TRBJ2-1, with TRBD2 matching over 9 bases. CDR1 is DFQATT and CDR2 is SNEGSKA in the germline V gene (reference sequence). The trim removed 5 bases at V and 4 bases at J, leaving 3 bases unmatched. This CDR3 has 13 amino acids. The CDR3 DNA follows: TGCAGTGCTGCGGGGGGGGGTTACAATGAGCAGTTCTTC. It codes for CSAAGGGYNEQFF.

The table lists this clonotype with a few counts. The chain joins TRBV6-4 to TRBJ2-2; 9 nucleotides align to TRBD2. This CDR3 spans 14 amino acids. The junction had 3 bases not matched to a gene; V was cut back by 2 bases and J by 8 bases. In germline, CDR1 is MRHNA, CDR2 SNTAGT. The CDR3 DNA is TGTGCCAGCAGTGACACTAGCGGGCCGGGGGAGCTGTTTTTT. This sequence encodes CASSDTSGPGELFF.

At least ten counts were recorded for this clonotype. V and J are TRBV30 and TRBJ2-3; D is unclear. Germline V CDR1 and CDR2: GTSNPN, SVGIG (reference sequence). V was pared by 0 bases and J by 4 bases, with 8 bases between. The CDR3 spans 13 residues. CDR3 sequence (DNA): TGTGCCTGGAGTGTGAGTGTCCCAGATACGCAGTATTTT. This translates into CAWSVSVPDTQYF.

This clonotype was seen repeatedly, ten times or more. The gene calls are TRBV21-1 and TRBJ2-1; TRBD2, the table's D call, was not compared with the DNA. TRBV21-1 is a pseudogene segment. This CDR3 is 19 amino acids long. The CDR3 sequence is CASSTGGLAGGFFYNEQFF. CDR3 coding DNA: TGTGCCAGCAGCACAGGGGGTCTAGCGGGAGGCTTTTTCTACAATGAGCAGTTCTTC.